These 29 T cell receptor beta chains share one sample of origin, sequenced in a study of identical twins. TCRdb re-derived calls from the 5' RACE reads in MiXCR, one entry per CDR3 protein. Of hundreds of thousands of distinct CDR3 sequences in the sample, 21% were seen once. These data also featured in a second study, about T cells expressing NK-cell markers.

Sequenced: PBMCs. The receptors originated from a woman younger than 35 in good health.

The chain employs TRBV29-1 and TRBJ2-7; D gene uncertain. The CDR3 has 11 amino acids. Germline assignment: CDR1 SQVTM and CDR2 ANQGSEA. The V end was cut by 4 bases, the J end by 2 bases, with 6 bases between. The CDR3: CSVANTYEQYF. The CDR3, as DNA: TGCAGCGTTGCCAACACCTACGAGCAGTACTTC.

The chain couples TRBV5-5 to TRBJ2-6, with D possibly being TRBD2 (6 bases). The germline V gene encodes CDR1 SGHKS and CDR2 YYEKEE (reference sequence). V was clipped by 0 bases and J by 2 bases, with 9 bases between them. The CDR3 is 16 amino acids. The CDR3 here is CASSLGPGAGANVLTF. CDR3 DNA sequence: TGTGCCAGCAGCTTGGGGCCGGGAGCTGGGGCCAACGTCCTGACTTTC.

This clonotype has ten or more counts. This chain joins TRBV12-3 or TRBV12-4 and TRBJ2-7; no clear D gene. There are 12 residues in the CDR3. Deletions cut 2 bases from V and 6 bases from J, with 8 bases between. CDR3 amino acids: CASSLKFPEQYF. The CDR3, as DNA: TGTGCCAGCAGTTTAAAGTTTCCCGAGCAGTACTTC.

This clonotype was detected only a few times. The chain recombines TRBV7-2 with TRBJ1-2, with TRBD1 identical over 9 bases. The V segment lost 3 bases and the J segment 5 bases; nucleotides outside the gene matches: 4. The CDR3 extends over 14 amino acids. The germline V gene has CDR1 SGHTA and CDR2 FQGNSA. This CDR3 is CASSFRQGGYGYTF. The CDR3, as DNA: TGTGCCAGCAGCTTTCGACAGGGGGGGTATGGCTACACCTTC. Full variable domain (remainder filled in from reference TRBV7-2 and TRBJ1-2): GAGVSQSPSNKVTEKGKDVELRCDPISGHTALYWYRQSLGQGLEFLIYFQGNSAPDKSGLPSDRFSAERTGGSVSTLTIQRTQQEDSAVYLCASSFRQGGYGYTFGSGTRLTVV.

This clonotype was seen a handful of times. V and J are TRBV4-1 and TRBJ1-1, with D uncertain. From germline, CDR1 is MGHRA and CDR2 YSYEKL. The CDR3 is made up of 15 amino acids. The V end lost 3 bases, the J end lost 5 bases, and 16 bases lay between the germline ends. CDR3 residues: CASSHRTTIGTEAFF. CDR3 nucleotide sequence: TGCGCCAGCAGCCACAGGACCACAATAGGGACTGAAGCTTTCTTT.

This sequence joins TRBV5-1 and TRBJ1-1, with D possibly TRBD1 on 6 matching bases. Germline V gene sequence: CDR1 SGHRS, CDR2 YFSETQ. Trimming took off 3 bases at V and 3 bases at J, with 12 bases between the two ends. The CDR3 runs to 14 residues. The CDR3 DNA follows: TGCGCCAGCAGCTCAGGGGAGGGAGACACTGAAGCTTTCTTT. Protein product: CASSSGEGDTEAFF.

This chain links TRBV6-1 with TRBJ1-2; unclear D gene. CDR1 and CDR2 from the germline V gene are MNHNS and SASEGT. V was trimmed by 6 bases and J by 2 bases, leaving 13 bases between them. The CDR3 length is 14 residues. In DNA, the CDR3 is TGTGCCAGCAGGCCTCCTGGGGAAAACTATGGCTACACCTTC. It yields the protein CASRPPGENYGYTF.

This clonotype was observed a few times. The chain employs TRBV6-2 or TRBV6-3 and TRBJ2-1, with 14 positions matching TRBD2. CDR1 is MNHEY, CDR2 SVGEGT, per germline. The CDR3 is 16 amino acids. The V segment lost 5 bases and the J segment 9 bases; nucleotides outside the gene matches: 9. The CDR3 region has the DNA TGTGCCAGCAGTCAGACCGGGACTAGCGGGAGAAGTGAGCAGTTCTTC. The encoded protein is CASSQTGTSGRSEQFF.

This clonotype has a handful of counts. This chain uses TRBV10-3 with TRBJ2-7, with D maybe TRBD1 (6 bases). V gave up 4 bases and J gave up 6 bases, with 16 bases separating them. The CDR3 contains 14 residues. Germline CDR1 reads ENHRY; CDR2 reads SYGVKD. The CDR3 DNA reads TGTGCCATCAGTGTCGGGACACGCGCCCTCGAGCAGTACTTC. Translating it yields CAISVGTRALEQYF.

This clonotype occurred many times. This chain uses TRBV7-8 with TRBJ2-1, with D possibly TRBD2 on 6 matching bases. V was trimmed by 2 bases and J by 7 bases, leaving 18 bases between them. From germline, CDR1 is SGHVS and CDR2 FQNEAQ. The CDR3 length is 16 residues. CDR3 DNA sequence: TGTGCCAGCAGCTTATATAGGGAGGAATTGCTGAATGAGCAGTTCTTC. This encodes CASSLYREELLNEQFF.

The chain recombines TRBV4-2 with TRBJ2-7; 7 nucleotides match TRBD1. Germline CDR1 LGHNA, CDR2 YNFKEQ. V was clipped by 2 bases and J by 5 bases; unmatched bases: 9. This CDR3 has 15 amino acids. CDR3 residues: CASSQLTGVSHEQYF. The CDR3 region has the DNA TGTGCCAGCAGCCAACTAACAGGGGTTTCCCACGAGCAGTACTTC.

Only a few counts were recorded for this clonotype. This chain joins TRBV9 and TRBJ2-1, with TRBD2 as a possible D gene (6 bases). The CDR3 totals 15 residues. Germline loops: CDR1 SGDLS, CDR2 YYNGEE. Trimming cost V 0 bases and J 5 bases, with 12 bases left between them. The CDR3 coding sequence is TGTGCCAGCAGCGTAGACGGGGGTGGAGACAATGAGCAGTTCTTC. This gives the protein CASSVDGGGDNEQFF.

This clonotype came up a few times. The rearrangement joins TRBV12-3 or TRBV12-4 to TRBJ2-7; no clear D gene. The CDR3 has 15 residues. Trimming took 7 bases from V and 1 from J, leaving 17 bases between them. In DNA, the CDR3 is TGTGCCAGCACTCAAGCCGACGGTCCTTCCTACGAGCAGTACTTC. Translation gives CASTQADGPSYEQYF.

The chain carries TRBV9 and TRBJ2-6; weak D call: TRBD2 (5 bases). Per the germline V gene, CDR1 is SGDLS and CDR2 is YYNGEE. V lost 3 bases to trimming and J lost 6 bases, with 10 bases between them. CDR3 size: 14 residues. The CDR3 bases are TGTGCCAGCAGCGGTTTACGGGAGGCCAACGTCCTGACTTTC. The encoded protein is CASSGLREANVLTF.

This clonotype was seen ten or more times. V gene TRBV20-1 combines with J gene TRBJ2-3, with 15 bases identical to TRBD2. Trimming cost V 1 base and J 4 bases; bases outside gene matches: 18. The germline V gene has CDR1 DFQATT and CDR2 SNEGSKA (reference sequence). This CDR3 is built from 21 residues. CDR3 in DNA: TGCAGTGCTAGAGCAAGACCGGGACTAGCGGGAGGTACCCGGTTGTCAGATACGCAGTATTTT. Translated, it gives CSARARPGLAGGTRLSDTQYF.

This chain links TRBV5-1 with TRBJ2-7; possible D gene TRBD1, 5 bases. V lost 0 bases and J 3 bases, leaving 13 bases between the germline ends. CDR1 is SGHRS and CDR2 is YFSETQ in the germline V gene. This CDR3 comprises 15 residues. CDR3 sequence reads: CASSLGVGRDYEQYF. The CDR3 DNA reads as TGCGCCAGCAGCTTGGGAGTTGGCAGGGACTACGAGCAGTACTTC.

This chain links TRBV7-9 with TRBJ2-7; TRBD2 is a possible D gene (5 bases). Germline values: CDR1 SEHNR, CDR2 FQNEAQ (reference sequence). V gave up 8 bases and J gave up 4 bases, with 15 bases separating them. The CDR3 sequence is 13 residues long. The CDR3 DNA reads TGTGCCAGCCGAGGGCCGAAGATTTACGAGCAGTACTTC. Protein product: CASRGPKIYEQYF.

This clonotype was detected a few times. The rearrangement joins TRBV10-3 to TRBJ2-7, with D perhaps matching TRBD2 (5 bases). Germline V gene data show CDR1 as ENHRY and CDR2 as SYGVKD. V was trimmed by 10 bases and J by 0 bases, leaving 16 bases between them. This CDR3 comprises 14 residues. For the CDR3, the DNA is TGTGCCACCACCGCAGGACTCAACTCCTACGAGCAGTACTTC. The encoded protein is CATTAGLNSYEQYF.

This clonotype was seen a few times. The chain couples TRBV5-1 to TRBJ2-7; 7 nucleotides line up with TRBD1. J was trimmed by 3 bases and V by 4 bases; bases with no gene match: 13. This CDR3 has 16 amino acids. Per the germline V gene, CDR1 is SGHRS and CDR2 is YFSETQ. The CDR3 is CASSPRGSGTVYEQYF. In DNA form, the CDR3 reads TGCGCCAGCAGCCCACGGGGCTCCGGGACAGTCTACGAGCAGTACTTC.

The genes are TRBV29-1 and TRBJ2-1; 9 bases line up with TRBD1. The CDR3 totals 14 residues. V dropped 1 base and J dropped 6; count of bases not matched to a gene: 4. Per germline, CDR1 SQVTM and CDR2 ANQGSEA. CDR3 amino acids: CSVEGDRVSNEQFF. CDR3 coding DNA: TGCAGCGTTGAAGGGGACAGGGTCAGCAATGAGCAGTTCTTC.

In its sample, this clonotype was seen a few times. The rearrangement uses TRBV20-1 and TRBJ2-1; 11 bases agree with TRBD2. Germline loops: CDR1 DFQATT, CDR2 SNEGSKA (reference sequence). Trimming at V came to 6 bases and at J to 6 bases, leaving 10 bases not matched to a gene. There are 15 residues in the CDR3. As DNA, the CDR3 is TGCAGTGCCGCCCCACTAGCGGGAGTCTTCAATGAGCAGTTCTTC. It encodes CSAAPLAGVFNEQFF.

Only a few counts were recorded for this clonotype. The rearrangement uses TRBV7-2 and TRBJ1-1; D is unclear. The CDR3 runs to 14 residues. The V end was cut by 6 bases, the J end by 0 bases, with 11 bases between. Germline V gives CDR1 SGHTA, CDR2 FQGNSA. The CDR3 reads CASSRRSLNTEAFF. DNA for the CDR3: TGTGCCAGCAGTAGGAGGAGCTTGAACACTGAAGCTTTCTTT.

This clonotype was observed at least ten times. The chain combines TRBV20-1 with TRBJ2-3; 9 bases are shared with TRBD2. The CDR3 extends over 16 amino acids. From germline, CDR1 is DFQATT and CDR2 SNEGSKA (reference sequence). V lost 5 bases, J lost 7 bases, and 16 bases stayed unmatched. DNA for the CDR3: TGCAGTGCTCCCGACCCCCTCTCGCGGGGGGGTAATACGCAGTATTTT. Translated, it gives CSAPDPLSRGGNTQYF.

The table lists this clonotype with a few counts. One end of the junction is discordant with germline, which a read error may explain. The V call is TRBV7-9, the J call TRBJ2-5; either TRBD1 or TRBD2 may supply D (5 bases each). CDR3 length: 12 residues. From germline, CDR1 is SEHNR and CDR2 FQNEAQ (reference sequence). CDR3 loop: CASSSSSGAEDF. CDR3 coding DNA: TGTGCCAGCAGTTCCTCATCCGGGGCAGAAGACTTC.

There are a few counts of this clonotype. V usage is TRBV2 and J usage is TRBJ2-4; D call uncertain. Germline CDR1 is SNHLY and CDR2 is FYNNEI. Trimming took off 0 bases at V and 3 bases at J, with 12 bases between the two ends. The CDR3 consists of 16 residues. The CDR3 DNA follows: TGTGCCAGCAGTGAAGCGCTTCACGATGACAAAAACATTCAGTACTTC. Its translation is CASSEALHDDKNIQYF.

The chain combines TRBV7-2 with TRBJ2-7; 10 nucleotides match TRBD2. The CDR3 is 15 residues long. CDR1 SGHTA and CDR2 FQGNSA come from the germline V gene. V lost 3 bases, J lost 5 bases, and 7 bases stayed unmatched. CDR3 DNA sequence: TGTGCCAGCAGCTTTAAGCGGGAGGGCAGCCACGAGCAGTACTTC. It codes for CASSFKREGSHEQYF.

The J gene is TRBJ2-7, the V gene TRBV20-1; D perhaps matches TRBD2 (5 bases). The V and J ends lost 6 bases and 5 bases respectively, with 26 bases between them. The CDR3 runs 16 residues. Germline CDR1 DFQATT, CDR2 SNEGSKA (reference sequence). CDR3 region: CSARAPAGRGSHEQYF. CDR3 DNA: TGCAGTGCCCGCGCACCGGCAGGACGAGGGTCACACGAGCAGTACTTC.

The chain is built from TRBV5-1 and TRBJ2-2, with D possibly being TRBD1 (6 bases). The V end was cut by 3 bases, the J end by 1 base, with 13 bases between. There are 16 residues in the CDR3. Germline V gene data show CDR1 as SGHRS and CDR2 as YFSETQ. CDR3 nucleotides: TGCGCCAGCAGCTCACAGGGTCCCCAGAACACCGGGGAGCTGTTTTTT. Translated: CASSSQGPQNTGELFF.

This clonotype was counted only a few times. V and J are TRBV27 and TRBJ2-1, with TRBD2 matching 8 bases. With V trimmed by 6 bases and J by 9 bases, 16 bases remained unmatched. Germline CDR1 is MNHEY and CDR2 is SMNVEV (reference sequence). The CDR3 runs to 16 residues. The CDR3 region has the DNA TGTGCCAGCAGGGGACGGGGGGGGGCCTTGTCCTTTGAGCAGTTCTTC. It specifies CASRGRGGALSFEQFF.